This entry describes one TCR beta chain. Multiple V-beta primers and a C-beta primer amplified TCRB from RNA. TCRdb redid the calling of the multiplex PCR reads with MiXCR, one entry per CDR3 protein. The table has 7,000 to 9,500 distinct CDR3 sequences, 60% to 80% seen once. The data are from a study of tumor-infiltrating lymphocytes in glioblastoma multiforme. V was shortened by 4 bases and J by 2 bases, with 8 bases between the two germline ends. The CDR3 covers 13 residues. Germline V lookup: CDR1 WSHSY, CDR2 SAAADI. The sequence came from a male donor with glioblastoma. Specimen: brain tumor tissue. The genes are TRBV10-2 and TRBJ1-2, with TRBD1 as a possible D gene (5 bases). The CDR3 loop reads CASSGGDNYGYTF. In DNA form, the CDR3 reads TGCGCCAGCAGTGGAGGGGACAACTATGGCTACACCTTC.